The 27 T cell receptor beta chains below all came from one sample that was sequenced in a study of regulatory T cells in long-lasting Graves disease. Arm-PCR with iRepertoire HTBI primers amplified the CDR3 regions for these TCR beta libraries. TCRdb ran MiXCR on the multiplex PCR reads and lists one entry per CDR3 protein. This table holds 500,000 to 700,000 distinct CDR3 sequences, 30% found once. The time point: persistent/refractory GD, antithyroid drugs over 5 years with positive TRAb. The TCR library was prepared using RNA isolated from PBMCs. Sequenced here: peripheral blood mononuclear cells (PBMCs), sampled when the disease was refractory, from a patient treated with antithyroid drugs. These receptors all stem from a female donor with Graves disease.

Many counts were recorded for this clonotype. The chain carries TRBV27 and TRBJ1-1; D unclear. The V end lost 3 bases, the J end lost 0 bases, and 5 bases lay between the germline ends. The CDR3 covers 13 residues. Germline CDR1 and CDR2: MNHEY and SMNVEV (reference sequence). The CDR3: CASSFVMNTEAFF. The CDR3 coding sequence is TGTGCCAGCAGTTTCGTGATGAACACTGAAGCTTTCTTT.

About this clonotype: An end of the junction differs from the germline gene, which may be a read error. The genes are TRBV7-7 and TRBJ1-1; 7 bases fit TRBD1. The CDR3 has 12 residues. From germline, CDR1 is SSHAT and CDR2 FNYEAQ (reference sequence). The CDR3 spells CASSSGQLEAFF. The CDR3 DNA follows: TGTGCTAGCAGCTCGGGACAGCTTGAAGCTTTCTTT.

The CDR3 region has the DNA TGTGCCAGCAGCCCCTCGGTCGGGGGCGATTCACCCCTCCACTTT. Protein: CASSPSVGGDSPLHF. The rearrangement joins TRBV7-9 to TRBJ1-6; D might be TRBD1 (6 bases). The CDR3 length is 15 residues. V lost 5 bases to trimming and J lost 8 bases, with 16 bases between them. Germline assignment: CDR1 SEHNR and CDR2 FQNEAQ (reference sequence).

The J gene is TRBJ1-2, the V gene TRBV5-7; possibly TRBD1 for D (5 bases). TRBV5-7 has ORF status, its function being uncertain. The CDR3 runs to 13 residues. V was clipped by 8 bases and J by 3 bases, with 14 bases between them. The CDR3 DNA is TGTGCCAGTAGTATAGCGGGACACTATGGCTACACCTTC. Protein sequence: CASSIAGHYGYTF.

This clonotype was detected only a few times. The rearrangement links TRBV12-3 or TRBV12-4 to TRBJ1-2; no firm D call. V lost 6 bases to trimming and J lost 8 bases, with 13 bases between them. CDR3 size: 12 residues. The CDR3 DNA follows: TGTGCCAGCAGCCAGGACTTTGGGGGCTACACCTTC. Its translation is CASSQDFGGYTF.

V is TRBV20-1 and J is TRBJ1-5; D is perhaps TRBD1 (6 bases). The CDR3 loop spans 15 amino acids. CDR1 and CDR2 from the germline V gene are DFQATT and SNEGSKA (reference sequence). The V and J ends lost 5 bases and 0 bases respectively, with 14 bases between them. Here the CDR3 DNA reads TGCAGTGCTTCCTCGACAGGTCTTAGCAATCAGCCCCAGCATTTT. It yields the protein CSASSTGLSNQPQHF.

This clonotype showed up just a few times. The chain has TRBV5-1 and TRBJ1-1, with 7 bases aligning to TRBD1. The CDR3 has 15 residues. V was clipped by 0 bases and J by 1 base; unmatched bases: 3. Germline CDR1 and CDR2: SGHRS and YFSETQ. The CDR3, as DNA: TGCGCCAGCAGCTTGGCCAGGACAGGGAACACTGAAGCTTTCTTT. It codes for CASSLARTGNTEAFF.

The V gene is TRBV24-1, the J gene TRBJ2-7; D not resolved. Germline CDR1 is KGHDR and CDR2 is SFDVKD. The CDR3 sequence is 13 residues long. V was pared by 3 bases and J by 1 base, with 6 bases between. The CDR3 is CATSDGVSYEQYF. The CDR3 bases are TGTGCCACCAGTGATGGCGTATCCTACGAGCAGTACTTC.

The chain combines TRBV11-2 with TRBJ2-7; 9 bases line up with TRBD1. Unmatched junction bases numbered 4, after V lost 3 bases and J lost 4 bases. The CDR3 length is 14 residues. The germline CDR1 and CDR2 sequences are SGHAT and FQNNGV. CDR3 DNA: TGTGCCAGCAGCTTGACGGACAGGGGTTACGAGCAGTACTTC. Translated: CASSLTDRGYEQYF.

This chain connects TRBV19 to TRBJ2-7, with 7 nucleotides matching TRBD2. The CDR3 length is 12 residues. Germline CDR1 is LNHDA and CDR2 is SQIVND (reference sequence). V trimming: 7 bases; J trimming: 6 bases; junction bases outside the gene matches: 6. The CDR3 DNA reads TGTGCCAGTATGGCGGGAGTGGGCGAGCAGTACTTC. The encoded protein is CASMAGVGEQYF.

This clonotype appeared a single time. The V gene is TRBV7-2, the J gene TRBJ2-7, with 10 bases identical to TRBD2. Germline CDR1 is SGHTA and CDR2 is FQGNSA. Trimming removed 6 bases from V and 6 bases from J; junction bases left unmatched: 5. This CDR3 has 13 residues. The CDR3 DNA reads as TGTGCCAGCAGGCTAGCGGGAGTTGTCGAGCAGTACTTC. Amino acids: CASRLAGVVEQYF.

This clonotype was seen a handful of times. This chain links TRBV5-1 with TRBJ2-4, with D tentatively TRBD2 (5 bases). The CDR3 totals 13 residues. The germline V gene encodes CDR1 SGHRS and CDR2 YFSETQ. Between the trimmed V and J ends, which lost 4 bases and 6 bases, there was a span of 11 bases. The CDR3 DNA is TGCGCCAGCAGCCCTCCGGGAAGAAACATTCAGTACTTC. This sequence encodes CASSPPGRNIQYF.

V is TRBV20-1 and J is TRBJ1-5; 9 nucleotides align to TRBD1. CDR3 length: 15 amino acids. Germline CDR1 and CDR2: DFQATT and SNEGSKA (reference sequence). The ends lost 2 bases at V and 6 bases at J; junction bases unmatched: 8. DNA of the CDR3: TGCAGTGCTAGAAATACAGGGGGCAGGGGTCAGCCCCAGCATTTT. Encoded protein: CSARNTGGRGQPQHF.

In this sample, this clonotype turned up a few times. The chain uses TRBV28 and TRBJ1-5, with TRBD1 matching over 11 bases. The germline V gene encodes CDR1 MDHEN and CDR2 SYDVKM. The CDR3 length is 16 residues. Trimming took 1 base from V and 5 from J; bases not matched to a gene: 4. The CDR3 DNA follows: TGTGCCAGCAGTTTATTCCGGGACAGGGGGGATCAGCCCCAGCATTTT. Its translation is CASSLFRDRGDQPQHF.

This clonotype was counted only a few times. The chain joins TRBV2 to TRBJ1-2; 7 bases map to TRBD1. The junction had 7 bases not matched to a gene; V was cut back by 1 base and J by 8 bases. The CDR3 has 14 amino acids. Germline V gives CDR1 SNHLY, CDR2 FYNNEI. Here the CDR3 reads CASSEVTTGVGYTF. In nucleotides, the CDR3 is TGTGCCAGCAGTGAAGTAACAACAGGGGTCGGCTACACCTTC. Looking up the rest from reference TRBV2 and TRBJ1-2 gives the full variable domain: EPEVTQTPSHQVTQMGQEVILRCVPISNHLYFYWYRQILGQKVEFLVSFYNNEISEKSEIFDDQFSVERPDGSNFTLKIRSTKLEDSAMYFCASSEVTTGVGYTFGSGTRLTVV.

This clonotype was observed a handful of times. V and J are TRBV5-5 and TRBJ1-5, with D maybe TRBD1 (5 bases). Germline values: CDR1 SGHKS, CDR2 YYEKEE (reference sequence). Trimming took 1 base from V and 3 from J, leaving 14 bases between them. This CDR3 is 16 amino acids long. The CDR3 region is CASSLSQGEINQPQHF. The CDR3 DNA reads TGTGCCAGCAGCTTGTCGCAGGGTGAGATCAATCAGCCCCAGCATTTT.

The chain employs TRBV12-3 or TRBV12-4 and TRBJ2-3; maybe TRBD2 (5 bases). V lost 6 bases and J lost 2, with 12 bases in between. The CDR3 is made up of 14 amino acids. The CDR3 sequence: CASRPTRFTDTQYF. The CDR3 coding sequence is TGTGCCAGCAGACCTACTAGGTTCACAGATACGCAGTATTTT.

This chain connects TRBV28 to TRBJ1-3; D is unclear. Trimming removed 7 bases at V and 0 bases at J, with 13 bases between. The length of the CDR3 is 15 residues. CDR1 and CDR2 (germline): MDHEN, SYDVKM. CDR3 amino acids: CASTSSGNSGNTIYF. The CDR3 DNA is TGTGCCAGCACCTCCTCGGGTAACTCTGGAAACACCATATATTTT. The complete variable domain, with remaining parts taken from reference TRBV28 and TRBJ1-3, reads DVKVTQSSRYLVKRTGEKVFLECVQDMDHENMFWYRQDPGLGLRLIYFSYDVKMKEKGDIPEGYSVSREKKERFSLILESASTNQTSMYLCASTSSGNSGNTIYFGEGSWLTVV.

About this clonotype: At one boundary the junction diverges from the germline segment, which might be a read error. The chain recombines TRBV12-3 or TRBV12-4 with TRBJ2-7, with D possibly being TRBD1 (6 bases). The CDR3 has 14 residues. CDR3 sequence: CASSGTLEGYEQYF. CDR3 bases: TGTGCTAGCAGTGGGACACTGGAAGGCTACGAGCAGTACTTC.

This chain joins TRBV27 and TRBJ1-6; no firm D call. The V and J ends lost 1 base and 7 bases respectively, with 5 bases between them. The V gene's germline CDR1 is MNHEY and CDR2 SMNVEV (reference sequence). The length of the CDR3 is 13 residues. CDR3 sequence: CASSLLLNSPLHF. CDR3 DNA: TGTGCCAGCAGTTTATTACTGAATTCACCCCTCCACTTT.

A few counts support this clonotype. The rearrangement uses TRBV10-1 and TRBJ2-2, with TRBD2 matching over 9 bases. The V gene's germline CDR1 is WNHNN and CDR2 SYGVQD (reference sequence). The CDR3 sequence is 13 residues long. After removal of 5 bases from V and 7 bases from J, the junction contained 2 bases not matched to a gene. CDR3 bases: TGCGCCAGCAGTCAGACTAGCGGCGGGGAGCTGTTTTTT. Amino acid sequence: CASSQTSGGELFF.

Points on this clonotype: One end of the junction fails to match germline, which may point to a read error. This chain links TRBV29-1 with TRBJ1-1, with D uncertain. This CDR3 is 9 amino acids long. Per the germline V gene, CDR1 is SQVTM and CDR2 is ANQGSEA. CDR3 coding DNA: TGCAGCGTTGAAGGGGAGGGATCATTT. Protein: CSVEGEGSF.

This clonotype was counted many times. The chain employs TRBV2 and TRBJ1-1; 7 nucleotides align to TRBD1. The CDR3 has 13 amino acids. Losses at the gene ends were 6 bases for V and 8 bases for J; bases not matched to a gene: 9. Germline V gene data show CDR1 as SNHLY and CDR2 as FYNNEI. Here the CDR3 reads CASRRLTGMEAFF. CDR3 coding DNA: TGTGCCAGCAGGCGACTGACAGGGATGGAAGCTTTCTTT.

V is TRBV19 and J is TRBJ1-1; TRBD1 might be the D (6 bases). V gave up 4 bases and J gave up 6 bases, with 15 bases separating them. This CDR3 is 14 amino acids long. Germline V lookup: CDR1 LNHDA, CDR2 SQIVND (reference sequence). CDR3 DNA sequence: TGTGCCAGTAGTAAACAGGGTTCGAGAGCTGAAGCTTTCTTT. Its protein is CASSKQGSRAEAFF.

This clonotype was observed a few times. This sequence joins TRBV5-5 and TRBJ2-7, with 10 nucleotides matching TRBD1. Unmatched junction bases numbered 8, after V lost 2 bases and J lost 3 bases. Germline CDR1 is SGHKS and CDR2 is YYEKEE (reference sequence). The CDR3 sequence is 16 residues long. The CDR3 DNA reads as TGTGCCAGCAGCTTTGGCCGGACAGGGGGTCACTACGAGCAGTACTTC. Encoded protein: CASSFGRTGGHYEQYF.

In its sample, this clonotype was seen many times. The chain combines TRBV2 with TRBJ1-2, with D hard to call. CDR3 length: 12 residues. Trimming took 7 bases from V and 4 from J, leaving 10 bases between them. Per germline, CDR1 SNHLY and CDR2 FYNNEI. CDR3 residues: CASTTRGYGYTF. The CDR3 region has the DNA TGTGCCAGCACTACACGGGGCTATGGCTACACCTTC.

The rearrangement joins TRBV13 to TRBJ2-5; 12 bases fit TRBD1. From germline, CDR1 is PRHDT and CDR2 FYEKMQ (reference sequence). The CDR3 runs to 16 residues. V shed 5 bases, J shed 5 bases, and the junction held 9 bases outside the gene matches. This chain's CDR3 is CASSVWDRGPGETQYF. The CDR3, as DNA: TGTGCCAGCAGCGTCTGGGACAGGGGGCCGGGGGAGACCCAGTACTTC.